The entry below describes one T cell receptor (beta chain). Under the authors' procedure: Estimation of nucleated cell counts was performed using reference gene primer amplification. This table comes from immunoSEQ multiplex PCR, and its TCRdb copy is limited to in-frame clones, with some not included. V, J and clone size are those of that table, while D and trimming were read from the DNA. In the table there are over 75,000 clones, 65% to 85% of which are singletons. The data belong to a study of blood T cell repertoires in COVID-19. Study context: Material from acute and convalescent COVID-19 was sourced from the United States, Italy and Spain. Sources were T cells, B-cell-depleted T cells, or PBMCs; the material itself was cDNA or gDNA.

Material: peripheral blood. The clonotype comes from an elderly woman with active or convalescent COVID-19.

The CDR3 DNA follows: TGCGCCAGCAGCTTGGCCGTGTGGACAGGGATAGGTTACACCTTC. As protein: CASSLAVWTGIGYTF. J is TRBJ1-2 and V is TRBV5-1; 8 bases align to TRBD1. The CDR3 covers 15 residues. V gave up 0 bases and J gave up 11 bases; unmatched junction bases: 12. The germline CDR1 and CDR2 sequences are SGHRS and YFSETQ.